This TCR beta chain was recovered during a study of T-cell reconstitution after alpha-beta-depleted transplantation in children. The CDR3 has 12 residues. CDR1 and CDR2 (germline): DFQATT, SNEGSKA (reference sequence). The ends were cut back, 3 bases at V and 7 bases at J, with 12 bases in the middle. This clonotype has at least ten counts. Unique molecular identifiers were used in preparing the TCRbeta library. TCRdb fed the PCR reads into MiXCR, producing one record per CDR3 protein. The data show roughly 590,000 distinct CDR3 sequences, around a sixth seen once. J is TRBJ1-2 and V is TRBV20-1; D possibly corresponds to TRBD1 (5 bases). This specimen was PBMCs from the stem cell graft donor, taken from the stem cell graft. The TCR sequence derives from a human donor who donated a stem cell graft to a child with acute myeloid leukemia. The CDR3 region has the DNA TGCAGTGCTAGTCGGATGGGGCTTGGCTACACCTTC. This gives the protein CSASRMGLGYTF.